These 26 T cell receptor beta chains came from one sample sequenced in a study of CD8 T cells in Susac syndrome (dated by TCRdb to between 2018 and 2021). Libraries were made using the immunoSEQ multiplex PCR assay. RNA was extracted using the RNeasy kit, and about 0.45 to 1 ug of the RNA was reverse transcribed with random hexamers. TCRdb reanalyzed the raw reads on its own, using fastp at Q25 for trimming and MiXCR for clone calling, and kept in-frame beta chains. CDR3 protein sequences are deduplicated, and each keeps its most common genes and DNA. This sample comprises 200,000 to 250,000 distinct CDR3 sequences, approximately 92% of them detected only once. Together, the top ten hold 0.065% to 0.075% of the sample. The source material was CD4+ T cells from PBMCs. These receptors came from a human donor with multiple sclerosis.

This clonotype was seen a single time. CDR3 bases: TGTGCCAGCGGGACTAGCGGCACAGATACGCAGTATTTT. Amino acids: CASGTSGTDTQYF. This chain links TRBV5-4 with TRBJ2-3, with TRBD2 identical over 10 bases. Germline-derived CDR1 and CDR2 are SGHNT and YYREEE (reference sequence). The CDR3 runs 13 residues. J lost 1 base, V lost 7 bases, and 0 bases had no gene match.

V is TRBV12-3 or TRBV12-4 and J is TRBJ2-7; TRBD2 agrees at 11 bases. The CDR3 runs to 13 residues. Unmatched junction bases numbered 6, after V lost 3 bases and J lost 11 bases. CDR3 sequence (DNA): TGTGCCAGCAGTTTCTCGACTAGCGGGGAGAAGTACTTC. It is translated as CASSFSTSGEKYF.

V gene TRBV5-1 combines with J gene TRBJ1-1; TRBD1 matches 10 bases. CDR1 is SGHRS and CDR2 is YFSETQ in the germline V gene. The junction had 9 bases not matched to a gene; V was cut back by 4 bases and J by 3 bases. CDR3 length: 16 amino acids. The CDR3 nucleotides are TGCGCCAGCAGCCCCGGGACAGGGGTACGGGACACTGAAGCTTTCTTT. Its translation: CASSPGTGVRDTEAFF.

The V call is TRBV27, the J call TRBJ2-7, with D tentatively TRBD2 (6 bases). V lost 2 bases and J 3 bases, leaving 8 bases between the germline ends. The CDR3 consists of 13 residues. Germline CDR1 and CDR2: MNHEY and SMNVEV (reference sequence). The CDR3 is CASSLNGGYEQYF. CDR3 DNA sequence: TGTGCCAGCAGTTTAAACGGGGGCTACGAGCAGTACTTC.

The chain recombines TRBV6-5 with TRBJ1-1; 7 nucleotides align to TRBD1. V lost 7 bases, J lost 4 bases, and 12 bases stayed unmatched. The CDR3 totals 15 residues. In germline, CDR1 is MNHEY, CDR2 SVGAGI. The CDR3 nucleotides are TGTGCCAGCACGGAGACAGGGTCTCCGAGCACTGAAGCTTTCTTT. Its protein is CASTETGSPSTEAFF.

V usage is TRBV4-1 and J usage is TRBJ2-1; D is undetermined. The germline CDR1 and CDR2 sequences are MGHRA and YSYEKL. CDR3 size: 15 residues. V lost 2 bases, J lost 0 bases, and 8 bases lay in between. The CDR3 sequence is CASSQRLSSYNEQFF. CDR3 nucleotide sequence: TGCGCCAGCAGCCAACGATTAAGCTCCTACAATGAGCAGTTCTTC.

The V gene is TRBV2, the J gene TRBJ2-1; the D gene is possibly TRBD2 (6 bases). Germline V gene data show CDR1 as SNHLY and CDR2 as FYNNEI. V lost 8 bases and J lost 1, with 15 bases in between. The CDR3 contains 15 residues. CDR3 residues: CASAGSRGSYNEQFF. Here the CDR3 DNA reads TGTGCCAGCGCCGGGAGCCGGGGGTCCTACAATGAGCAGTTCTTC.

The V gene is TRBV12-3 or TRBV12-4, the J gene TRBJ1-1; the D is unclear. The CDR3 length is 14 residues. The germline V and J ends were trimmed by 7 bases and 4 bases, with 16 bases remaining between them. The CDR3 loop reads CASIVLGQITEAFF. CDR3 in DNA: TGTGCCAGCATCGTACTCGGCCAGATCACTGAAGCTTTCTTT.

The rearrangement uses TRBV12-3 or TRBV12-4 and TRBJ2-3; TRBD1 is a possible D gene (5 bases). V was pared by 4 bases and J by 6 bases, with 20 bases between. This CDR3 spans 16 amino acids. The chain's CDR3 is CASSSRQNVFMDTQYF. DNA for the CDR3: TGTGCCAGCAGTTCCCGACAGAACGTTTTTATGGATACGCAGTATTTT.

The chain is built from TRBV12-3 or TRBV12-4 and TRBJ1-5; D ambiguous. V was clipped by 3 bases and J by 2 bases, with 8 bases between them. CDR3 length: 14 amino acids. The CDR3 sequence: CASSFRDGNQPQHF. The CDR3 region has the DNA TGTGCCAGCAGTTTTCGGGATGGCAATCAGCCCCAGCATTTT.

V usage is TRBV9 and J usage is TRBJ1-4; 9 nucleotides agree with TRBD1. The V gene end was trimmed by 5 bases and the J gene end by 8 bases; junction bases not matched to a gene: 4. The germline CDR1 and CDR2 sequences are SGDLS and YYNGEE. This CDR3 is 13 amino acids long. CDR3: CASSRTGVEKLFF. The CDR3 coding sequence is TGTGCCAGCAGTCGGACAGGGGTCGAAAAACTGTTTTTT.

The chain recombines TRBV7-2 with TRBJ1-5, with D unresolved. The CDR3 covers 13 residues. The germline V gene has CDR1 SGHTA and CDR2 FQGNSA. V dropped 5 bases and J dropped 6 bases, with 11 bases sitting between them. The CDR3, as DNA: TGTGCCAGCAGCAATAATGAGGGTCAGCCCCAGCATTTT. Translated, it gives CASSNNEGQPQHF.

The gene calls are TRBV20-1 and TRBJ2-7; 9 positions match TRBD1. CDR3 size: 15 residues. The V and J ends lost 0 bases and 1 base, in that order; junction bases with no gene match: 4. Germline V gene data show CDR1 as DFQATT and CDR2 as SNEGSKA (reference sequence). The CDR3 loop reads CSARDVGTGSYEQYF. The CDR3 coding sequence is TGCAGTGCTAGAGATGTCGGGACAGGGTCCTACGAGCAGTACTTC.

V usage is TRBV28 and J usage is TRBJ1-3, with D perhaps TRBD1 (5 bases). CDR1 and CDR2 from the germline V gene are MDHEN and SYDVKM. CDR3 length: 14 amino acids. The V end lost 6 bases, the J end lost 8 bases, and 17 bases lay between the germline ends. The chain's CDR3 is CASRGVGTLDTIYF. In DNA, the CDR3 is TGTGCCAGCAGGGGTGTGGGGACGTTGGACACCATATATTTT.

The chain employs TRBV7-2 and TRBJ1-5; D unresolved. In germline, CDR1 is SGHTA, CDR2 FQGNSA. The CDR3 sequence is 17 residues long. V shed 5 bases and J shed 0 bases, with 17 bases lying between them. As DNA, the CDR3 is TGTGCCAGCAGCCCCGCTTTAACAGCGTATAGCAATCAGCCCCAGCATTTT. It translates to CASSPALTAYSNQPQHF.

The V gene is TRBV30, the J gene TRBJ2-1, with D tentatively TRBD2 (6 bases). The CDR3 is made up of 14 amino acids. Trimming shortened V by 5 bases and J by 7 bases, and 18 bases separated the two germline ends. CDR1 is GTSNPN and CDR2 is SVGIG in the germline V gene (reference sequence). The CDR3 sequence is CAWRHELGGNEQFF. The CDR3 DNA follows: TGTGCCTGGCGACACGAGCTGGGGGGAAATGAGCAGTTCTTC.

The V call is TRBV20-1, the J call TRBJ1-6; 12 nucleotides align to TRBD1. V shed 6 bases and J 10 bases; nucleotides not matched to a gene: 7. Germline values: CDR1 DFQATT, CDR2 SNEGSKA (reference sequence). This CDR3 is built from 14 residues. Written as DNA, the CDR3 is TGCAGTGCATCGGGACAGGGGGCAGGATCACCCCTCCACTTT. Amino acids: CSASGQGAGSPLHF.

The V gene is TRBV28, the J gene TRBJ1-1, with 7 bases that match TRBD1. V lost 7 bases and J lost 1; bases outside the gene matches: 6. This CDR3 spans 14 amino acids. Looked up from germline, CDR1 is MDHEN and CDR2 is SYDVKM. The CDR3 nucleotides read TGTGCCAGCACCACTTCAGGGGGGAACACTGAAGCTTTCTTT. It encodes CASTTSGGNTEAFF.

This clonotype occurred a few times. V is TRBV18 and J is TRBJ2-7, with D perhaps matching TRBD1 or TRBD2 (5 bases each). The V and J ends lost 2 bases and 6 bases respectively, with 14 bases between them. This CDR3 has 14 residues. Germline values: CDR1 KGHSH, CDR2 LQKENI. This CDR3 is CASSPTLGVIEQYF. In DNA form, the CDR3 reads TGTGCCAGCTCACCAACCCTGGGGGTTATCGAGCAGTACTTC.

The chain recombines TRBV5-1 with TRBJ1-2, with D unresolved. CDR1 is SGHRS, CDR2 YFSETQ, per germline. Trimming stripped 0 bases from V and 12 bases from J, with 18 bases between. There are 14 residues in the CDR3. Written as DNA, the CDR3 is TGCGCCAGCAGCTTGGTGGCGGACCCAACCCAGGACACCTTC. Residues: CASSLVADPTQDTF. Using reference TRBV5-1 and TRBJ1-2 for the parts outside the CDR3, the full variable domain is KAGVTQTPRYLIKTRGQQVTLSCSPISGHRSVSWYQQTPGQGLQFLFEYFSETQRNKGNFPGRFSGRQFSNSRSEMNVSTLELGDSALYLCASSLVADPTQDTFGSGTRLTVV.

This clonotype was seen just once. The chain combines TRBV3-1 with TRBJ1-1, with D possibly TRBD1 on 5 matching bases. Germline CDR1 LGHDT, CDR2 YNNKEL (reference sequence). The CDR3 consists of 14 residues. Trimming pared 4 bases from V and 2 bases from J, leaving 11 bases between. CDR3: CASSLLQGNTEAFF. CDR3 in DNA: TGTGCCAGCAGCCTTCTCCAGGGAAACACTGAAGCTTTCTTT.

The gene calls are TRBV7-9 and TRBJ2-3; 8 positions match TRBD1. The V segment lost 5 bases and the J segment 2 bases; nucleotides outside the gene matches: 12. Germline V gene sequence: CDR1 SEHNR, CDR2 FQNEAQ (reference sequence). This CDR3 region has 17 residues. CDR3 amino acids: CASSDRLGQGFTDTQYF. CDR3 DNA sequence: TGTGCCAGCAGCGACCGCCTAGGACAGGGTTTCACAGATACGCAGTATTTT.

This chain joins TRBV29-1 and TRBJ2-1; D not resolved. The CDR3 loop spans 10 amino acids. The V end was cut by 5 bases, the J end by 6 bases, with 5 bases between. Germline V CDR1 and CDR2: SQVTM, ANQGSEA. CDR3 DNA: TGCAGCGTTTCGGGCAATGAGCAGTTCTTC. Translated, it gives CSVSGNEQFF.

The gene calls are TRBV2 and TRBJ1-2, with D perhaps matching TRBD1 (5 bases). This CDR3 is built from 14 residues. Per the germline V gene, CDR1 is SNHLY and CDR2 is FYNNEI. Trimming left V 4 bases short and J 4 bases short, with 13 bases between. In DNA form, the CDR3 reads TGTGCCAGCAGTGGTAGTTTGGGGGGCTATGGCTACACCTTC. It is translated as CASSGSLGGYGYTF.

This clonotype was detected only once. The rearrangement joins TRBV6-1 to TRBJ1-4; D is perhaps TRBD1 (5 bases). Trimming stripped 5 bases from V and 5 bases from J, with 21 bases between. Germline assignment: CDR1 MNHNS and CDR2 SASEGT. This CDR3 spans 17 amino acids. The chain's CDR3 is CASSPDSVRTSNEKLFF. CDR3 DNA: TGTGCCAGCAGTCCAGACAGCGTCAGGACGTCAAATGAAAAACTGTTTTTT.

V usage is TRBV12-3 or TRBV12-4 and J usage is TRBJ2-2; weak D call: TRBD1 (5 bases). CDR3 length equals 12 residues. Trimming cost V 6 bases and J 6 bases, with 8 bases left between them. The CDR3 nucleotides read TGTGCCAGCAGAAGGGGCGCCGGGGAGCTGTTTTTT. Translating it yields CASRRGAGELFF.